This T cell receptor beta chain is drawn from a study of shared clonotypes between healthy human individuals. V trimming: 3 bases; J trimming: 2 bases; junction bases outside the gene matches: 2. CDR1 and CDR2 (germline): MNHEY, SMNVEV (reference sequence). The CDR3 length is 15 residues. An assay was performed, and its level was deep. Using immunoSEQ multiplex PCR, the repertoire was profiled, and TCRdb retains in-frame clones only, with some absent. The sample records 230,000 or so clones, just over 65% being singletons. The receptor's source is a man aged 30 to 39 in good health. This chain joins TRBV27 and TRBJ2-2; 8 nucleotides line up with TRBD1. Sequencing input: memory CD4+ T cells sorted from blood. Documented subset: CD45RA-negative fraction. The CDR3 protein is CASSLDRANTGELFF. CDR3 bases: TGTGCCAGCAGTTTGGACAGGGCAAACACCGGGGAGCTGTTTTTT.